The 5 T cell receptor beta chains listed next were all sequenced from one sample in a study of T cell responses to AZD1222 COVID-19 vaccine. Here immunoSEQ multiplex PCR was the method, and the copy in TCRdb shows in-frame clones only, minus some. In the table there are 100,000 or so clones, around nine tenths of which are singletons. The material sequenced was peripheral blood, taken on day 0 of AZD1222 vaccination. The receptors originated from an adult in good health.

The chain's CDR3 is CASTSLAGVRTQYF. CDR3 DNA: TGTGCCAGCACCTCTCTAGCGGGCGTTAGGACCCAGTACTTC. The chain joins TRBV28 to TRBJ2-5, with 8 bases fitting TRBD2. The length of the CDR3 is 14 residues. Germline V gene sequence: CDR1 MDHEN, CDR2 SYDVKM. V shed 7 bases and J 7 bases; nucleotides not matched to a gene: 11.

CDR3 bases: TGTGCCAGCAGTCTACAGTGGAACACTGAAGCTTTCTTT. Protein: CASSLQWNTEAFF. The chain recombines TRBV12-3 or TRBV12-4 with TRBJ1-1, with D hard to call. Trimming removed 5 bases from V and 1 base from J, with 8 bases in between. This CDR3 has 13 amino acids.

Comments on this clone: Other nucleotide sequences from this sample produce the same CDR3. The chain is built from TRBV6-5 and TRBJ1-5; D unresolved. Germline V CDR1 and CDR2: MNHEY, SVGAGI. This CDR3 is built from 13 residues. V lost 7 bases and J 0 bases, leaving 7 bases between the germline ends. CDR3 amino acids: CASKGYSNQPQHF. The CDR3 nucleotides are TGTGCCAGCAAGGGCTATAGCAATCAGCCCCAGCATTTT.

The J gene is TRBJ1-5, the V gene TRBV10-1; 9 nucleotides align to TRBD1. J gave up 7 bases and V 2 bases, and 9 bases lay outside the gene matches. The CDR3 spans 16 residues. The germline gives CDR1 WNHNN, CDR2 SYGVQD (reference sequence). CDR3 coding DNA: TGCGCCAGCAGTGAGCCCGGACAGGGGCGAGGGCAGCCCCAGCATTTT. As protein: CASSEPGQGRGQPQHF.

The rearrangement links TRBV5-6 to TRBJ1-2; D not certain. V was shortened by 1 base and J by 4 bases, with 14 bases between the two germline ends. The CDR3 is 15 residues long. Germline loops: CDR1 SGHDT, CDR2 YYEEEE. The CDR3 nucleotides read TGTGCCAGCAGCTTGCAGGATCGGGCCGGCTATGGCTACACCTTC. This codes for CASSLQDRAGYGYTF.